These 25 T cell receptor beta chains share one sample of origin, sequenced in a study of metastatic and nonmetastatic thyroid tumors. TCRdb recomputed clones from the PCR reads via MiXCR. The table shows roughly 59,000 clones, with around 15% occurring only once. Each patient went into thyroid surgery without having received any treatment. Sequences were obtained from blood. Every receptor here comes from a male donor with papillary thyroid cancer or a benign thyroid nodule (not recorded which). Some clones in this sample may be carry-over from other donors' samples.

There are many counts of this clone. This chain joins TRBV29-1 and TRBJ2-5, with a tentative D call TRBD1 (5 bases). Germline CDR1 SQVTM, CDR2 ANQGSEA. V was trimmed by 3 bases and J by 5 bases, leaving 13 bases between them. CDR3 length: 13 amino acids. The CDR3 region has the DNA TGCAGCGTTGAGTGGGGCGGCCGGGAGACCCAGTACTTC. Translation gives CSVEWGGRETQYF.

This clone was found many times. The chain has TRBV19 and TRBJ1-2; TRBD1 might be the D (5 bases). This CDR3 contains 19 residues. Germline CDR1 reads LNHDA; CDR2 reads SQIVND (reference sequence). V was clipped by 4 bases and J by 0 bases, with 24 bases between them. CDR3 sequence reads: CASSTGGTIEYGSNYGYTF. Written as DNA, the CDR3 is TGTGCCAGTAGTACCGGGGGTACTATTGAATACGGCTCTAACTATGGCTACACCTTC. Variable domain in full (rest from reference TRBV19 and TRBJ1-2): DGGITQSPKYLFRKEGQNVTLSCEQNLNHDAMYWYRQDPGQGLRLIYYSQIVNDFQKGDIAEGYSVSREKKESFPLTVTSAQKNPTAFYLCASSTGGTIEYGSNYGYTFGSGTRLTVV.

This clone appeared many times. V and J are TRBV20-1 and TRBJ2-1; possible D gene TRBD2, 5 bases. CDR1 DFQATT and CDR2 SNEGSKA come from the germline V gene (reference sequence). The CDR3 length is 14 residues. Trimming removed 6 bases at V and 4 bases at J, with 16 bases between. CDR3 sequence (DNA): TGCAGTGCCCGTCCCGTTAGCGCTTACAATGAGCAGTTCTTC. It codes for CSARPVSAYNEQFF.

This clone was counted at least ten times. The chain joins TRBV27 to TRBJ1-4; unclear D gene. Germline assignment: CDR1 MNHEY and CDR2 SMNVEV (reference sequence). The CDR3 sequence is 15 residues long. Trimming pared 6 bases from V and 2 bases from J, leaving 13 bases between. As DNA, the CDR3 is TGTGCCAGCAGCACCAATAGGGCTACTAATGAAAAACTGTTTTTT. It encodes CASSTNRATNEKLFF.

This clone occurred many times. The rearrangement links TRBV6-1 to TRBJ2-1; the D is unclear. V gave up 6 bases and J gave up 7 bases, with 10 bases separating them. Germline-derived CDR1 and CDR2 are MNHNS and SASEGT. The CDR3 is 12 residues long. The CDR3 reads CASSHTENEQFF. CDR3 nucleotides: TGTGCCAGCAGCCACACAGAGAATGAGCAGTTCTTC.

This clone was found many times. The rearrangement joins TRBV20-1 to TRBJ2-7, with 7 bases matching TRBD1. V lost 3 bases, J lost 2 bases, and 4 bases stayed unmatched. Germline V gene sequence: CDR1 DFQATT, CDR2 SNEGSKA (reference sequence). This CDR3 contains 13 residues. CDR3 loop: CSASTGAPYEQYV. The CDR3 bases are TGCAGTGCTAGTACAGGGGCTCCCTACGAGCAGTACGTC.

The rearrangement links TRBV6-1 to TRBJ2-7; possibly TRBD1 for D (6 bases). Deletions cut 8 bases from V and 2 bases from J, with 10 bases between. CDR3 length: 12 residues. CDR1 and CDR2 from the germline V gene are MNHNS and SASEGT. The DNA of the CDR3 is TGTGCCAGCTCCGGACAGACCTACGAGCAGTACGTC. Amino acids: CASSGQTYEQYV.

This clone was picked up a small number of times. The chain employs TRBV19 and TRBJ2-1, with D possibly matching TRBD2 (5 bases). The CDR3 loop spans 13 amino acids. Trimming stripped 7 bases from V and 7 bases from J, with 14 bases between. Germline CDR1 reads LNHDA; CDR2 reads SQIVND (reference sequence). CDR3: CASMGSEVNEQFF. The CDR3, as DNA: TGTGCCAGTATGGGGTCGGAGGTGAATGAGCAGTTCTTC.

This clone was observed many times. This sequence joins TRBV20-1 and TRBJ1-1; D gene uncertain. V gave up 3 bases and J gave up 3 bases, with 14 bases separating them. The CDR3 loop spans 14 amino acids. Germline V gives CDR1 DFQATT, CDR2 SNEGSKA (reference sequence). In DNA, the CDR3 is TGCAGTGCTAGCCCGGAATTTGGTGACACTGAAGCTTTCTTT. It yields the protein CSASPEFGDTEAFF.

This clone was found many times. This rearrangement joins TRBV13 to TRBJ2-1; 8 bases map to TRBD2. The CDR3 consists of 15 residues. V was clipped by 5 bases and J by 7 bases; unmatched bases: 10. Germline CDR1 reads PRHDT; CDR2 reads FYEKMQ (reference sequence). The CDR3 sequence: CASSGSGVVENEQFF. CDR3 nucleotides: TGTGCCAGCAGCGGTAGCGGGGTAGTAGAGAATGAGCAGTTCTTC.

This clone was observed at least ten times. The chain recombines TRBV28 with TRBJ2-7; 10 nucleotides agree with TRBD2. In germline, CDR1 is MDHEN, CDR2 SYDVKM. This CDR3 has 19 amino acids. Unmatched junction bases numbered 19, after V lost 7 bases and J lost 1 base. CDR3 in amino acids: CASMGGSASGRKESYEQYV. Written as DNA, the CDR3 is TGTGCCAGCATGGGCGGATCCGCTAGCGGGAGAAAGGAATCCTACGAGCAGTACGTC.

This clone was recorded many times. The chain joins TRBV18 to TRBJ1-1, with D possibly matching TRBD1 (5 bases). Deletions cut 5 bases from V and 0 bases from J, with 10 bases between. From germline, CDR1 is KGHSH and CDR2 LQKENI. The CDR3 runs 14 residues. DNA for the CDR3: TGTGCCAGCTCATCTGGGACGATGAACACTGAAGCTTTCTTT. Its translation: CASSSGTMNTEAFF.

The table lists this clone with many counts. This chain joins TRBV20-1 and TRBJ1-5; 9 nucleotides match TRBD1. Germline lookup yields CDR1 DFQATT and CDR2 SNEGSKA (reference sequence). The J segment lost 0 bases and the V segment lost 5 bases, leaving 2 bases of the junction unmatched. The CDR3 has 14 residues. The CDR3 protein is CSAGTGYSNQPQHF. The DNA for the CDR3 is TGCAGTGCTGGGACAGGGTATAGCAATCAGCCCCAGCATTTT.

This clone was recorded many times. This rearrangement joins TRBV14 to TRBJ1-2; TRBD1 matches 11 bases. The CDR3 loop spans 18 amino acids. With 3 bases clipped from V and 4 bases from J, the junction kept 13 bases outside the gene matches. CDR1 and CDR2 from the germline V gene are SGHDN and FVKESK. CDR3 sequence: CASSHGQGAMFRLYGYTF. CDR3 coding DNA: TGTGCCAGCAGCCACGGACAGGGGGCGATGTTCCGTCTCTATGGCTACACCTTC.

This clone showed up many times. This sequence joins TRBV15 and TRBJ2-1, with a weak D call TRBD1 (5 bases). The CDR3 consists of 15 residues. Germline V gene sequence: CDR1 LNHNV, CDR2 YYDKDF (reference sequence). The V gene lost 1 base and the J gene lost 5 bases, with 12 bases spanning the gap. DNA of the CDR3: TGTGCCACCAGCAGAGTCCCACAGGTCAACAATGAGCAGTTCTTC. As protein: CATSRVPQVNNEQFF.

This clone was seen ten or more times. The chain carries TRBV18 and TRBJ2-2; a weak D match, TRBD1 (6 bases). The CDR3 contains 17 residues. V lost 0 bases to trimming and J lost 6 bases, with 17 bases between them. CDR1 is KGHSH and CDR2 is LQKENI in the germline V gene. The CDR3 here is CASSPPRRAGVAGELFF. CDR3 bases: TGTGCCAGCTCACCACCGCGCCGTGCAGGGGTGGCCGGGGAGCTGTTTTTT.

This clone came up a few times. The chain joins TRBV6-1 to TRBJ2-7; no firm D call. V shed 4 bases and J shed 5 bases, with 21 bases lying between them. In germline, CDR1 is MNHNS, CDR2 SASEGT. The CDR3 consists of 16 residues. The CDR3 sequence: CASSVGRYTSPDEQYF. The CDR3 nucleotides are TGTGCCAGCAGTGTTGGCAGATATACCTCCCCCGACGAGCAGTACTTC.

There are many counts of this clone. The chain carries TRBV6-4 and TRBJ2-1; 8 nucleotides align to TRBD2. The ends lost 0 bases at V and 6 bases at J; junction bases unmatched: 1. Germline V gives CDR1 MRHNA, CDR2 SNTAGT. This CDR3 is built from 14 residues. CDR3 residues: CASSDSSGGNEQFF. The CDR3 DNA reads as TGTGCCAGCAGTGACTCGAGCGGGGGCAATGAGCAGTTCTTC.

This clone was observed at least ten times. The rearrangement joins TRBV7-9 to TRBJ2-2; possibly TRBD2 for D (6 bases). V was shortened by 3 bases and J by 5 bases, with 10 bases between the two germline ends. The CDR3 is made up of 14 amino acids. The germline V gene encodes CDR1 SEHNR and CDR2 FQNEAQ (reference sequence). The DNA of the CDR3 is TGTGCCAGCAGCTTCAGTGGGGGGACCGGGGAGCTGTTTTTT. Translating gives CASSFSGGTGELFF.

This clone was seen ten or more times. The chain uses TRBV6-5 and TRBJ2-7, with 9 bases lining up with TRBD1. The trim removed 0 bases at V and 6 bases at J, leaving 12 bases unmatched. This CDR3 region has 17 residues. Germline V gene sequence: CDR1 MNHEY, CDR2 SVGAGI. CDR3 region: CASSYSAPGQGLAEQYF. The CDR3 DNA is TGTGCCAGCAGTTACTCTGCGCCGGGACAGGGCCTTGCCGAGCAGTACTTC.

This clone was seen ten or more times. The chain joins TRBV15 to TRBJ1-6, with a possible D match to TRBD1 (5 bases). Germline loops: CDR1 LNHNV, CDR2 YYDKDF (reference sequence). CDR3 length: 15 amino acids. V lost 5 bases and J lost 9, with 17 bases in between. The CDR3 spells CATSAEGMDVSPLHF. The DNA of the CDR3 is TGTGCCACCAGCGCCGAGGGGATGGATGTTTCACCCCTCCACTTT.

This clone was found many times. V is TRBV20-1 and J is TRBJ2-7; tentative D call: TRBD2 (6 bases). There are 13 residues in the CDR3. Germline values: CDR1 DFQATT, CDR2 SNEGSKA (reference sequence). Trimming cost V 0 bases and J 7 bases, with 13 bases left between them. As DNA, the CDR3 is TGCAGTGCTAGAGATTCGGCGGGGAGGGAGCAGTACTTC. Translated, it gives CSARDSAGREQYF.

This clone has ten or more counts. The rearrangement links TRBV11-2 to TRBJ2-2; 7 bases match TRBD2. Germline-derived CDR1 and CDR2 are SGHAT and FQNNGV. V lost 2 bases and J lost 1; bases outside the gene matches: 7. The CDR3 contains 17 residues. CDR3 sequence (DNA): TGTGCCAGCAGCTTACAAACCGGGGGGAGGAACACCGGGGAGCTGTTTTTT. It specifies CASSLQTGGRNTGELFF.

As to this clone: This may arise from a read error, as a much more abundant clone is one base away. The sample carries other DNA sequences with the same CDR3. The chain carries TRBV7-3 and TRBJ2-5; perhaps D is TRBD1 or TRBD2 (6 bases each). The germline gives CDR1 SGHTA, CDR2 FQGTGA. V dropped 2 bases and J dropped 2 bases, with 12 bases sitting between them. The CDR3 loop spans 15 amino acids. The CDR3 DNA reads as TGTGCCAGCAGCTTATCAAAGGGGGGACAAGAGACCCAGTACTTC. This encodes CASSLSKGGQETQYF.

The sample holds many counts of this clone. The CDR3: CAWSGQELEAFF. The CDR3, as DNA: TGTGCCTGGAGCGGACAAGAACTTGAAGCTTTCTTT. The gene calls are TRBV30 and TRBJ1-1; D may be TRBD1 (5 bases). The germline V gene encodes CDR1 GTSNPN and CDR2 SVGIG (reference sequence). V lost 3 bases and J 7 bases, leaving 12 bases between the germline ends. This CDR3 is 12 amino acids long.